Presented here are 18 T cell receptor beta chains from one specimen sequenced in a study of T cell responses to AZD1222 COVID-19 vaccine. The method was immunoSEQ multiplex PCR; TCRdb's version includes in-frame clones alone and lacks a portion of them. The sample yields about 140,000 clones, more than 80% seen once. The sequencing used peripheral blood, collected on day 0 of AZD1222 vaccination. The receptors come from an adult in good health.

The chain couples TRBV28 to TRBJ2-2; 7 bases map to TRBD2. CDR3 size: 19 residues. Trimming at V came to 4 bases and at J to 5 bases, leaving 19 bases not matched to a gene. The germline gives CDR1 MDHEN, CDR2 SYDVKM. CDR3 coding DNA: TGTGCCAGCAGTTGGGGGAGACTAGCTGGAGGGCCGAGAACCGGGGAGCTGTTTTTT. Translation: CASSWGRLAGGPRTGELFF.

This sequence joins TRBV27 and TRBJ1-1; TRBD1 might be the D (6 bases). This CDR3 has 18 amino acids. The V gene's germline CDR1 is MNHEY and CDR2 SMNVEV (reference sequence). Between the trimmed V and J ends, which lost 0 bases and 7 bases, there was a span of 24 bases. The CDR3 spells CASSLSAVGGRRFIEAFF. Here the CDR3 DNA reads TGTGCCAGCAGTTTATCGGCGGTAGGGGGGCGCCGGTTTATTGAAGCTTTCTTT.

The chain has TRBV13 and TRBJ1-3, with D possibly being TRBD1 (6 bases). The CDR3 contains 16 residues. V shed 5 bases and J shed 3 bases, with 17 bases lying between them. Germline V gene sequence: CDR1 PRHDT, CDR2 FYEKMQ (reference sequence). The CDR3 protein is CASSATWGADGNTIYF. The CDR3 DNA sequence: TGTGCCAGCAGCGCGACGTGGGGGGCCGATGGAAACACCATATATTTT.

The chain links TRBV27 to TRBJ1-3, with D tentatively TRBD1 (5 bases). The CDR3 consists of 16 residues. The V end lost 5 bases, the J end lost 4 bases, and 18 bases lay between the germline ends. Germline CDR1 reads MNHEY; CDR2 reads SMNVEV (reference sequence). The CDR3 here is CASSKATGGSGNTIYF. The CDR3 DNA reads TGTGCCAGCAGTAAGGCCACGGGGGGGTCCGGAAACACCATATATTTT.

The chain carries TRBV28 and TRBJ2-3; TRBD1 aligns across 7 bases. Germline V CDR1 and CDR2: MDHEN, SYDVKM. This CDR3 has 18 residues. Trimming at V came to 3 bases and at J to 3 bases, leaving 15 bases not matched to a gene. For the CDR3, the DNA is TGTGCCAGCAGTTTCCCACGCAGACAGGGAACCATAACAGATACGCAGTATTTT. The encoded protein is CASSFPRRQGTITDTQYF.

This clone was detected a few times. The chain links TRBV7-3 to TRBJ2-5; 11 nucleotides align to TRBD2. The length of the CDR3 is 14 residues. Germline-derived CDR1 and CDR2 are SGHTA and FQGTGA. With 6 bases clipped from V and 5 bases from J, the junction kept 5 bases outside the gene matches. CDR3 region: CASSLSGRAETQYF. The CDR3 region has the DNA TGTGCCAGCAGTCTTAGCGGGAGGGCGGAGACCCAGTACTTC.

The J gene is TRBJ1-1, the V gene TRBV18, with D hard to call. CDR1 and CDR2 (germline): KGHSH, LQKENI. Trimming removed 3 bases from V and 11 bases from J, with 16 bases in between. The CDR3 runs to 13 residues. The CDR3 spells CASSPEILKSAFF. CDR3 DNA: TGTGCCAGCTCACCGGAGATCCTAAAAAGTGCTTTCTTT. The variable domain in full, completed from reference TRBV18 and TRBJ1-1, reads NAGVMQNPRHLVRRRGQEARLRCSPMKGHSHVYWYRQLPEEGLKFMVYLQKENIIDESGMPKERFSAEFPKEGPSILRIQQVVRGDSAAYFCASSPEILKSAFFGQGTRLTVV.

This chain links TRBV28 with TRBJ2-3; TRBD2 aligns across 9 bases. Germline V CDR1 and CDR2: MDHEN, SYDVKM. The trim removed 1 base at V and 7 bases at J, leaving 9 bases unmatched. CDR3 length: 16 residues. CDR3 in amino acids: CASSLLGGRAPNTQYF. In nucleotides, the CDR3 is TGTGCCAGCAGTTTATTGGGCGGGAGGGCCCCAAATACGCAGTATTTT.

This chain joins TRBV28 and TRBJ1-2, with D uncertain. Germline V gene lookup returns CDR1 MDHEN and CDR2 SYDVKM. This CDR3 is built from 12 residues. V shed 3 bases and J shed 5 bases, with 7 bases lying between them. The CDR3 loop reads CASSFSGYGYTF. The CDR3 bases are TGTGCCAGCAGTTTTAGCGGTTATGGCTACACCTTC.

This clone showed up just once. This sequence joins TRBV19 and TRBJ1-1; D gene uncertain. The CDR3 sequence is 14 residues long. Germline CDR1 and CDR2: LNHDA and SQIVND (reference sequence). V was cut by 5 bases and J by 2 bases, with 12 bases left in between. CDR3 DNA: TGTGCCAGTAGTTCATGGACGGGTAACACTGAAGCTTTCTTT. Encoded protein: CASSSWTGNTEAFF.

The genes are TRBV5-1 and TRBJ2-7, with 13 bases matching TRBD2. Trimming cost V 4 bases and J 3 bases; bases outside gene matches: 10. Germline lookup yields CDR1 SGHRS and CDR2 YFSETQ. This CDR3 spans 17 amino acids. The CDR3 protein is CASSPGLAGVQGYEQYF. The CDR3 DNA reads as TGCGCCAGCAGCCCAGGACTAGCGGGAGTTCAGGGCTACGAGCAGTACTTC.

The V call is TRBV6-2 or TRBV6-3, the J call TRBJ2-6; TRBD1 aligns across 9 bases. Germline CDR1 MNHEY, CDR2 SVGEGT. The CDR3 has 19 amino acids. The junction had 9 bases not matched to a gene; V was cut back by 2 bases and J by 1 base. CDR3 protein: CASSYPRGQGGSGANVLTF. Written as DNA, the CDR3 is TGTGCCAGCAGTTACCCCCGGGGACAGGGCGGATCTGGGGCCAACGTCCTGACTTTC.

This rearrangement joins TRBV28 to TRBJ2-3, with 14 nucleotides matching TRBD2. CDR1 and CDR2 (germline): MDHEN, SYDVKM. The CDR3 has 17 amino acids. The ends lost 5 bases at V and 4 bases at J; junction bases unmatched: 8. As DNA, the CDR3 is TGTGCCAGCAGTACAGGGACTAGCGGGAGTTCCCCAGATACGCAGTATTTT. As protein: CASSTGTSGSSPDTQYF.

The table lists this clone with a count of one. V gene TRBV9 combines with J gene TRBJ2-7; 9 bases line up with TRBD1. V shed 0 bases, J shed 1 base, and the junction held 5 bases outside the gene matches. From germline, CDR1 is SGDLS and CDR2 YYNGEE. The CDR3 is made up of 16 amino acids. Here the CDR3 DNA reads TGTGCCAGCAGCGTAGAAGGGACAGGGAGTTCCTACGAGCAGTACTTC. Encoded protein: CASSVEGTGSSYEQYF.

The chain joins TRBV5-1 to TRBJ2-7; TRBD1 aligns across 11 bases. The CDR3 sequence is 15 residues long. The trim removed 3 bases at V and 2 bases at J, leaving 4 bases unmatched. Germline CDR1 is SGHRS and CDR2 is YFSETQ. CDR3 in amino acids: CASSSGQGAAYEQYF. The CDR3 coding sequence is TGCGCCAGCAGCTCCGGACAGGGGGCGGCCTACGAGCAGTACTTC.

The chain employs TRBV6-2 or TRBV6-3 and TRBJ1-1; no firm D call. V shed 0 bases and J shed 2 bases, with 10 bases lying between them. The CDR3 consists of 15 residues. In germline, CDR1 is MNHEY, CDR2 SVGEGT. The CDR3 reads CASSYSYSLNTEAFF. The CDR3 DNA is TGTGCCAGCAGTTACTCGTACAGCTTAAACACTGAAGCTTTCTTT.

V gene TRBV19 combines with J gene TRBJ2-5; 10 bases map to TRBD1. The J segment lost 5 bases and the V segment lost 9 bases, leaving 9 bases of the junction unmatched. Germline V gives CDR1 LNHDA, CDR2 SQIVND (reference sequence). The CDR3 runs to 14 residues. The DNA of the CDR3 is TGTGCCAGCTCCCGGACAGGGGGAAGTGAGACCCAGTACTTC. Encoded protein: CASSRTGGSETQYF. Combining the CDR3 with reference TRBV19 and TRBJ2-5 gives the whole variable domain DGGITQSPKYLFRKEGQNVTLSCEQNLNHDAMYWYRQDPGQGLRLIYYSQIVNDFQKGDIAEGYSVSREKKESFPLTVTSAQKNPTAFYLCASSRTGGSETQYFGPGTRLLVL.

The chain joins TRBV7-9 to TRBJ1-1, with a possible D match to TRBD1 (6 bases). Germline assignment: CDR1 SEHNR and CDR2 FQNEAQ (reference sequence). The V end was cut by 4 bases, the J end by 7 bases, with 13 bases between. The CDR3 spans 13 residues. This CDR3 is CASSYTGNYEAFF. The CDR3 DNA reads TGTGCCAGCAGCTACACAGGGAATTATGAAGCTTTCTTT.